This TCR beta chain was sequenced during a study of CD8 T cells in ankylosing spondylitis. Regarding the study as a whole: Prior literature has documented some motif variants in synovial fluid and blood from reactive arthritis. Significant enrichment of disease-linked clones was reportedly seen in matched ankylosing spondylitis synovial fluid.

MiXCR was run by TCRdb on the 5' RACE reads, yielding one entry per CDR3 protein. The sample lists tens of thousands of distinct CDR3 sequences, 27% seen once, with around three fifths in the top ten. The CDR3 spans 17 residues. The germline gives CDR1 DFQATT, CDR2 SNEGSKA (reference sequence). The trim removed 0 bases at V and 2 bases at J, leaving 12 bases unmatched. Regarding this clonotype: What it binds is unknown.

The chain carries TRBV20-1 and TRBJ2-5; 7 bases map to TRBD1. This receptor was obtained from a male donor with ankylosing spondylitis or in good health (not recorded which). Sequencing used blood, either unsorted or a sorted T cell fraction (not recorded which). The DNA for the CDR3 is TGCAGTGCTAGAGATCTAGCCGAAGGGGGCCAACAAGAGACCCAGTACTTC. It encodes CSARDLAEGGQQETQYF.